This note documents a single T cell receptor (beta chain) sequence. Its specificity is not known. This entry belongs to a study of T cell repertoires in cytomegalovirus infection. From the reads, TCRdb called clonotypes with MiXCR, one entry per CDR3 protein. The sample has some 100,000 distinct CDR3 sequences; approximately 28% are singletons. CDR3 size: 15 residues. V lost 4 bases and J 2 bases, leaving 11 bases between the germline ends. The receptor comes from a human donor in good health (CMV status not recorded). Some clones in this sample may be carry-over from other donors' samples. Specimen: CD8+ T cells from cultured PBMCs, collected from culture after CMV antigen stimulation. The chain links TRBV12-3 or TRBV12-4 to TRBJ1-4, with unresolved D. The CDR3 region is CASSSWTGTNEKLFF. CDR3 bases: TGTGCCAGCAGTTCCTGGACTGGGACTAATGAAAAACTGTTTTTT.